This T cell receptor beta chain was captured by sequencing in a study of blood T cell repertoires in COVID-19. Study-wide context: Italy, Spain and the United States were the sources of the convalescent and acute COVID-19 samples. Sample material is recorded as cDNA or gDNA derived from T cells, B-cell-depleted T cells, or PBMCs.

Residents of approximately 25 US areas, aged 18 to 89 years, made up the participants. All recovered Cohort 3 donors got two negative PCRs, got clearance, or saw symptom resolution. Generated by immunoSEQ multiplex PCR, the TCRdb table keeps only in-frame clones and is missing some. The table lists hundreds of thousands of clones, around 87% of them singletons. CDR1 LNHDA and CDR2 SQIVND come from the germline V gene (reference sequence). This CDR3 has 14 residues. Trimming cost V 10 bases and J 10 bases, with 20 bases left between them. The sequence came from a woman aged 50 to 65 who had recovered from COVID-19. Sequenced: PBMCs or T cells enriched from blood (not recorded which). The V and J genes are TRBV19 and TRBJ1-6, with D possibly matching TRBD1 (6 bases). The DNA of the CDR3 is TGTGCCATAGGAGACAGGTCGTCGGGGTCACCCCTCCACTTT. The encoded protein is CAIGDRSSGSPLHF.